These 23 T cell receptor beta chains originate from one sample sequenced in a study of patients and donors after allogeneic stem cell transplantation. MiXCR, applied by TCRdb to the RT-PCR reads, yields one record per CDR3 protein. The table records fewer than 95,000 distinct CDR3 sequences, around 5% of them present only once. The sequenced material came from blood, either unsorted or a sorted T cell fraction (not recorded which). The receptors come from a human donor who was either an allogeneic HSCT recipient or a stem cell or donor lymphocyte infusion donor (not recorded which). It is not recorded whose cells these are; they may come from a transplant donor.

This chain connects TRBV10-1 to TRBJ2-7, with a possible D match to TRBD2 (6 bases). This CDR3 has 14 residues. Deletions cut 3 bases from V and 0 bases from J, with 9 bases between. From germline, CDR1 is WNHNN and CDR2 SYGVQD (reference sequence). DNA for the CDR3: TGCGCCAGCAGTGACGGGGGTAACTCCTACGAGCAGTACTTC. It specifies CASSDGGNSYEQYF.

This clonotype was found a few times. The rearrangement links TRBV20-1 to TRBJ2-5; 13 positions match TRBD2. The CDR3 is made up of 17 amino acids. Germline CDR1 reads DFQATT; CDR2 reads SNEGSKA (reference sequence). V shed 0 bases and J 5 bases; nucleotides not matched to a gene: 9. The CDR3 protein is CSARDTTSGGGLETQYF. The CDR3 DNA sequence: TGCAGTGCTAGAGATACTACTAGCGGGGGGGGTTTGGAGACCCAGTACTTC.

About this clonotype: The junction shows a germline mismatch at one end, possibly a read error. The chain employs TRBV3-1 and TRBJ2-7; 8 nucleotides align to TRBD1. Per the germline V gene, CDR1 is LGHDT and CDR2 is YNNKEL (reference sequence). The CDR3 loop spans 15 amino acids. CDR3 residues: CASSTPGQDHYERYF. The CDR3 nucleotides are TGTGCCAGCAGCACGCCGGGACAGGACCACTACGAGCGGTACTTC.

This clonotype appeared many times. The V call is TRBV4-2, the J call TRBJ1-5; D may be TRBD1 (5 bases). Between the trimmed V and J ends, which lost 0 bases and 5 bases, there was a span of 11 bases. The CDR3 covers 15 residues. Germline lookup yields CDR1 LGHNA and CDR2 YNFKEQ. The CDR3 here is CASSQDSTGHQPQHF. The CDR3 nucleotides read TGTGCCAGCAGCCAAGACAGCACAGGTCATCAGCCCCAGCATTTT.

This clonotype appeared many times. The V call is TRBV24-1, the J call TRBJ2-3, with D possibly matching TRBD2 (6 bases). V lost 2 bases to trimming and J lost 0 bases, with 23 bases between them. CDR3 size: 20 residues. Per the germline V gene, CDR1 is KGHDR and CDR2 is SFDVKD. CDR3 bases: TGTGCCACCAGTGATTATGCCGGGACTGACGCCTATTCTAGCACAGATACGCAGTATTTT. Translation gives CATSDYAGTDAYSSTDTQYF.

This clonotype came up many times. In DNA form, the CDR3 reads TGCAGTGCTAGGGAACTTACAACTAATGAAAAACTGTTTTTT. Protein: CSARELTTNEKLFF. The chain is built from TRBV20-1 and TRBJ1-4; no firm D call. Germline V CDR1 and CDR2: DFQATT, SNEGSKA (reference sequence). Between the trimmed V and J ends, which lost 3 bases and 0 bases, there was a span of 8 bases. This CDR3 comprises 14 residues.

This clonotype came up many times. This chain links TRBV15 with TRBJ1-5; 7 bases align to TRBD1. The germline gives CDR1 LNHNV, CDR2 YYDKDF (reference sequence). V shed 8 bases, J shed 1 base, and the junction held 2 bases outside the gene matches. The CDR3 sequence is 13 residues long. The CDR3: CATAQGSNQPQHF. The CDR3 DNA reads TGTGCCACCGCACAGGGGAGCAATCAGCCCCAGCATTTT.

CDR3 region: CASSSDWLNEQFF. CDR3 nucleotides: TGTGCCAGCAGCTCGGACTGGCTTAATGAGCAGTTCTTC. The genes are TRBV7-2 and TRBJ2-1, with D tentatively TRBD2 (5 bases). The CDR3 has 13 residues. The V gene lost 4 bases and the J gene lost 7 bases, with 11 bases spanning the gap. CDR1 is SGHTA and CDR2 is FQGNSA in the germline V gene.

This clonotype came up many times. J is TRBJ2-3 and V is TRBV7-3; D is ambiguous. Trimming pared 1 base from V and 10 bases from J, leaving 3 bases between. The germline V gene encodes CDR1 SGHTA and CDR2 FQGTGA. This CDR3 region has 10 residues. CDR3: CASSLNPQYF. CDR3 sequence (DNA): TGTGCCAGCAGCTTAAACCCGCAGTATTTT.

This clonotype was seen many times. The J gene is TRBJ2-3, the V gene TRBV4-1, with D hard to call. Germline assignment: CDR1 MGHRA and CDR2 YSYEKL. The ends were cut back, 3 bases at V and 2 bases at J, with 9 bases in the middle. This CDR3 is built from 14 residues. The DNA for the CDR3 is TGCGCCAGCAGCCATGGGTCGTCCACAGATACGCAGTATTTT. Protein product: CASSHGSSTDTQYF.

This clonotype was picked up many times. V usage is TRBV5-1 and J usage is TRBJ2-7; D remains ambiguous. The CDR3 extends over 13 amino acids. The germline V gene encodes CDR1 SGHRS and CDR2 YFSETQ. Trimming took 4 bases from V and 2 from J, leaving 10 bases between them. The CDR3 nucleotides read TGCGCCAGCAGCCCCGCAACCACCTACGAGCAGTACTTC. Amino acid sequence: CASSPATTYEQYF.

This clonotype has only a few counts. This chain joins TRBV7-3 and TRBJ2-7; D is undetermined. The V end lost 4 bases, the J end lost 3 bases, and 10 bases lay between the germline ends. The CDR3 is 13 residues long. The V gene's germline CDR1 is SGHTA and CDR2 FQGTGA. The CDR3 DNA sequence: TGTGCCAGCAGCTATCAGGTGAACTACGAGCAGTACTTC. It codes for CASSYQVNYEQYF.

This clonotype was detected many times. The V gene is TRBV10-3, the J gene TRBJ1-1; D gene ambiguous. CDR1 is ENHRY, CDR2 SYGVKD, per germline. CDR3 size: 14 residues. The V and J ends lost 4 bases and 1 base respectively, with 10 bases between them. The CDR3 DNA is TGTGCCATCAGTGTCGGGGAACCGAACACTGAAGCTTTCTTT. It specifies CAISVGEPNTEAFF.

The chain combines TRBV29-1 with TRBJ2-3, with D perhaps TRBD2 (6 bases). Trimming stripped 1 base from V and 4 bases from J, with 12 bases between. CDR3 size: 14 residues. Germline CDR1 is SQVTM and CDR2 is ANQGSEA. CDR3 sequence reads: CSVEARDSADTQYF. DNA for the CDR3: TGCAGCGTTGAAGCGCGGGATAGCGCAGATACGCAGTATTTT.

The sample holds many counts of this clonotype. The V gene is TRBV4-1, the J gene TRBJ1-5; tentative D call: TRBD1 (6 bases). Germline V lookup: CDR1 MGHRA, CDR2 YSYEKL. The CDR3 has 16 amino acids. V was shortened by 0 bases and J by 3 bases, with 12 bases between the two germline ends. The CDR3: CASSQDITGNNQPQHF. In DNA form, the CDR3 reads TGCGCCAGCAGCCAAGATATAACAGGGAACAATCAGCCCCAGCATTTT.

This clonotype was found a few times. J is TRBJ1-1 and V is TRBV20-1, with D possibly TRBD1 on 6 matching bases. With 6 bases removed from V and 1 base from J, the gap between germline ends came to 12 bases. This CDR3 spans 13 amino acids. Germline V CDR1 and CDR2: DFQATT, SNEGSKA (reference sequence). CDR3 DNA: TGCAGTGCGCCGCCGACAGGGAACACTGAAGCTTTCTTT. The encoded protein is CSAPPTGNTEAFF.

V and J are TRBV18 and TRBJ1-1; D is ambiguous. Trimming took 5 bases from V and 1 from J, leaving 11 bases between them. Per germline, CDR1 KGHSH and CDR2 LQKENI. CDR3 length: 14 residues. The CDR3 loop is CASSAQAQNTEAFF. CDR3 in DNA: TGTGCCAGCTCAGCGCAGGCCCAGAACACTGAAGCTTTCTTT.

This rearrangement joins TRBV19 to TRBJ1-5, with D hard to call. CDR1 and CDR2 from the germline V gene are LNHDA and SQIVND (reference sequence). This CDR3 is built from 14 residues. V gave up 2 bases and J gave up 10 bases, with 15 bases separating them. CDR3 in amino acids: CASSIRVPDSPQHF. Here the CDR3 DNA reads TGTGCCAGTAGTATAAGGGTCCCGGATTCTCCCCAGCATTTT.

The genes are TRBV3-1 and TRBJ2-7; 13 nucleotides align to TRBD2. Unmatched junction bases numbered 3, after V lost 4 bases and J lost 3 bases. Germline V gene sequence: CDR1 LGHDT, CDR2 YNNKEL (reference sequence). CDR3 length: 15 residues. CDR3 sequence: CASSLGLAGIYEQYF. Here the CDR3 DNA reads TGTGCCAGCAGCCTGGGACTAGCGGGAATCTACGAGCAGTACTTC.

A few counts support this clonotype. V is TRBV6-1 and J is TRBJ2-4; TRBD2 is a possible D gene (5 bases). CDR3 size: 16 residues. Trimming took off 8 bases at V and 0 bases at J, with 17 bases between the two ends. The germline V gene encodes CDR1 MNHNS and CDR2 SASEGT. The CDR3 region is CASAVLATIAKNIQYF. CDR3 coding DNA: TGTGCCAGCGCGGTCCTAGCCACAATAGCCAAAAACATTCAGTACTTC.

This clonotype has ten or more counts. This chain uses TRBV7-9 with TRBJ1-1; a possible D gene is TRBD1 (6 bases). V lost 2 bases and J 5 bases, leaving 12 bases between the germline ends. The CDR3 is made up of 14 amino acids. Germline V lookup: CDR1 SEHNR, CDR2 FQNEAQ (reference sequence). CDR3 sequence (DNA): TGTGCCAGCAGCTTACGGGGGGCTGGGACTGAAGCTTTCTTT. Translated, it gives CASSLRGAGTEAFF.

This clonotype was counted many times. This rearrangement joins TRBV5-1 to TRBJ2-7, with D perhaps matching TRBD1 (5 bases). Germline assignment: CDR1 SGHRS and CDR2 YFSETQ. Trimming took off 1 base at V and 10 bases at J, with 18 bases between the two ends. The CDR3 is 14 amino acids. CDR3 DNA sequence: TGCGCCAGCAGCTTGAGGACATACCAGGACGTTCAGTACTTC. It is translated as CASSLRTYQDVQYF.

The table lists this clonotype with many counts. V gene TRBV18 combines with J gene TRBJ1-5, with D uncertain. This CDR3 is built from 12 residues. The V end lost 5 bases, the J end lost 4 bases, and 6 bases lay between the germline ends. Per the germline V gene, CDR1 is KGHSH and CDR2 is LQKENI. The CDR3 nucleotides are TGTGCCAGCTCATTGCCGAATCAGCCCCAGCATTTT. The encoded protein is CASSLPNQPQHF.